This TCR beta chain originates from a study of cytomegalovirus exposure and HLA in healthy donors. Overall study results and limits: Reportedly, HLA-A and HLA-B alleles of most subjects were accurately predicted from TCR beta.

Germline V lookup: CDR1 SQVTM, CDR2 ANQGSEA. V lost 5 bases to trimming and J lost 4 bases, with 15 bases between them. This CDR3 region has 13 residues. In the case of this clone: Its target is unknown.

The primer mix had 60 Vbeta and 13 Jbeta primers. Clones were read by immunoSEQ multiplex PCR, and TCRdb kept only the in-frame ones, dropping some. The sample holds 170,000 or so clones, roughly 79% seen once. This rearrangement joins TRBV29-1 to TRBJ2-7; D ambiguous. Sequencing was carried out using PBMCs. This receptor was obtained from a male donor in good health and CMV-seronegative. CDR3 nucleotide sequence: TGCAGCGTTAGATGGGCCCAATTTTACGAGCAGTACTTC. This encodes CSVRWAQFYEQYF.